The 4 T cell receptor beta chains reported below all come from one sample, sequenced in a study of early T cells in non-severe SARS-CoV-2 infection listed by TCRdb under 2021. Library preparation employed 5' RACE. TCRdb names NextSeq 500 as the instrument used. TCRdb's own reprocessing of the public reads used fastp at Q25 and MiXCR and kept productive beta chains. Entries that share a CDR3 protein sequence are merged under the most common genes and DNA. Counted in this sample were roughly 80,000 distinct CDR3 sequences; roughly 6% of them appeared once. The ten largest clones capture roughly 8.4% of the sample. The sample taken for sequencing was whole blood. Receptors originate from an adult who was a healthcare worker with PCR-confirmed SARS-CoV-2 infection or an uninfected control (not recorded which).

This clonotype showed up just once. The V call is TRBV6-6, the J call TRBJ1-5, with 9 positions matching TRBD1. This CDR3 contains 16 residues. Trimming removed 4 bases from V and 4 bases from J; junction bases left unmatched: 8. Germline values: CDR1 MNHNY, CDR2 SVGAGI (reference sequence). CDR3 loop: CASSSTDRGGNQPQHF. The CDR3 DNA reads TGTGCCAGCAGTTCTACGGACAGGGGCGGAAATCAGCCCCAGCATTTT.

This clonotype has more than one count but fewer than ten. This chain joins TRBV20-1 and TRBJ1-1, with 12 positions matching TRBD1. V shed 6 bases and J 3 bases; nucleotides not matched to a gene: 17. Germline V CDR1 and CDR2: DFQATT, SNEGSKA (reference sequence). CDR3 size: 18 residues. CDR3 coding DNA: TGCAGTGCGGCCGGGACAGGGGGCGTAAAGAGTAGGGACACTGAAGCTTTCTTT. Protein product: CSAAGTGGVKSRDTEAFF.

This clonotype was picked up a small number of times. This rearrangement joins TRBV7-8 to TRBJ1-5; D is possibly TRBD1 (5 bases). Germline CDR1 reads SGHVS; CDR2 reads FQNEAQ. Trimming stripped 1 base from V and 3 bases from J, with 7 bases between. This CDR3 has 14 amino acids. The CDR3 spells CASSLGQINQPQHF. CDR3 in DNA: TGTGCCAGCAGCTTAGGACAGATCAATCAGCCCCAGCATTTT.

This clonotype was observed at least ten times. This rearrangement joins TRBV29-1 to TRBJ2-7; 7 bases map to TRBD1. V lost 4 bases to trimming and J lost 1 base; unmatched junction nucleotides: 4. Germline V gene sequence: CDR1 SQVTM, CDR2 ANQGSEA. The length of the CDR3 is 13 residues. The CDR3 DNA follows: TGCAGCGTTGCACAGGGGATTTCCTACGAGCAGTACTTC. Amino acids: CSVAQGISYEQYF.